A selection of T cell receptor beta chains follows, all from one sample in a study of blood T cells in healthy people across ages. From the 5' RACE reads, TCRdb called clonotypes with MiXCR, one entry per CDR3 protein. The sample yields around 320,000 distinct CDR3 sequences, 25% to 30% seen once. Material for sequencing was blood. The receptor source for this set is a woman in her 70s in good health. The CDR3 runs from the conserved cysteine through the conserved F or W. The D gene is left open where the match is weak. Not every row has a clone size; where given, it reads once, few, many or a size class.

>TRBV7-9|few|TRBJ2-3|.
TGTGCCAGCAGTACTCAGTATACGCAGTATTTT
CASSTQYTQYF
>TRBV7-2|.|TRBJ2-1|.
TGTGCCAGCACCGGCCCCCCGAGGGTGGGGTACAATGAGCAGTTCTTC
CASTGPPRVGYNEQFF
>TRBV3-1|.|TRBJ2-1|.
TGTGCCAGCACTTCTCCGGGTGAGCAGTTCTTC
CASTSPGEQFF
>TRBV19|.|TRBJ2-7|.
TGTGCCAGTAGTATTCTCGGGGAGGACGAGCAGTACTTC
CASSILGEDEQYF
>TRBV29-1|.|TRBJ2-3|.
TGCAGCGTTGTTACAGGCACAGATACGCAGTATTTT
CSVVTGTDTQYF
>TRBV7-2|.|TRBJ2-1|.
TGTGCCAGCAGCCGGGGCACCACCCCCAATGAGCAGTTCTTC
CASSRGTTPNEQFF
>TRBV24-1|few|TRBJ2-5|.
TGTGCCACCGCGCCGGGACTCCAAGAGACCCAGTACTTC
CATAPGLQETQYF
>TRBV12-3/TRBV12-4|many|TRBJ2-1|.
TGTGCCAGCAGTTTAGGTGGCTATGAGCAGTTCTTC
CASSLGGYEQFF
>TRBV7-6|.|TRBJ2-7|.
TGTGCCAGCAGCTCCCAATTGGGCGACGAGCAGTACTTC
CASSSQLGDEQYF
>TRBV29-1|few|TRBJ2-7|TRBD1
TGCAGTGTAGCCAACCCGGGACAGAGCTCCTACGAGCAGTACTTC
CSVANPGQSSYEQYF
>TRBV5-1|few|TRBJ1-4|.
TGCGCCAGCAGCTTAGGGGGAGCGGCGGAAAAACTGTTTTTT
CASSLGGAAEKLFF
>TRBV28|few|TRBJ2-1|.
TGTGCCAGCACCGACTTGTACAATGAGCAGTTCTTC
CASTDLYNEQFF
>TRBV20-1|.|TRBJ2-3|.
TGCAGTGCTAGAGCGACCGGACTGGGCAGCACAGATACGCAGTATTTT
CSARATGLGSTDTQYF
>TRBV10-3|.|TRBJ2-7|TRBD1
TGTGCCATCAGTCTGACAGGGCAGGACGAGCAGTACTTC
CAISLTGQDEQYF
>TRBV5-1|.|TRBJ1-2|.
TGCGCCAGCAGCGAGAATGAGGGAAAGAATGGCTACACCTTC
CASSENEGKNGYTF
>TRBV6-1|few|TRBJ2-5|.
TGTGCCAGCAGGAGGGCAGCACTTGGGACGTGGGAGACCCAGTACTTC
CASRRAALGTWETQYF
>TRBV10-2|.|TRBJ2-7|TRBD1
TGCGCCAGCAGTGGGGCAACAGGGGTTAACGAGCAGTACTTC
CASSGATGVNEQYF
>TRBV20-1|few|TRBJ2-5|.
TGCAGTGCTACCCGAGAAGGAGAGACCCAGTACTTC
CSATREGETQYF
>TRBV29-1|.|TRBJ2-1|TRBD2
TGCAGCGTTGAAGGAGCTAGCGGGAGTGATTCCAATGAGCAGTTCTTC
CSVEGASGSDSNEQFF
>TRBV5-1|.|TRBJ1-2|.
TGCGCCAGCAGCACGGACGGATTCTATGGCTACACCTTC
CASSTDGFYGYTF
>TRBV6-1|.|TRBJ1-1|TRBD1
TGTGCCAGCAGGGGGACAGGAGGAGGCACTGAAGCTTTCTTT
CASRGTGGGTEAFF
>TRBV12-3/TRBV12-4|.|TRBJ1-5|TRBD1
TGTGCCAGCAGTCAAACAGGGGGCCTCAGACAGCCCCAGCATTTT
CASSQTGGLRQPQHF